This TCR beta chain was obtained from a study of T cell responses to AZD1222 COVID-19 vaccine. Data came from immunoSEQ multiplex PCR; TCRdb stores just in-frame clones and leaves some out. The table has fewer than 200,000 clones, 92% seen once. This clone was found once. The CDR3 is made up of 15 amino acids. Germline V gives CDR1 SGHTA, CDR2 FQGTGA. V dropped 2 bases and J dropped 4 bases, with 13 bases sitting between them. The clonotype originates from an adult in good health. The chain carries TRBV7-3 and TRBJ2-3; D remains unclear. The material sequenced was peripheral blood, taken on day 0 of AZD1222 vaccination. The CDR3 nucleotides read TGTGCCAGCAGCTTATCACGGAGCGAATCAGATACGCAGTATTTT. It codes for CASSLSRSESDTQYF.